This passage covers 21 T cell receptor beta chains from one sample sequenced in a study of CD8+ T cells in alopecia areata (dated by TCRdb to the late 2010s). In light of the paper, this sample's time point label describes: around 29 days on oral tofacitinib. The meaning of the sample's treatment or condition label: oral pan-JAK inhibitor, 5-10 mg twice daily. Libraries were constructed by the immunoSEQ multiplex PCR assay. For TCR sequencing, RNA was extracted from every sample and reverse transcribed into cDNA to serve as template. As stored in TCRdb, this immuneACCESS dataset retains in-frame rearrangements with V and J assigned. A fraction of the clones does not appear; measured against another copy, unresolved V genes explain less than half of the discrepancy, and the remainder lacks a known reason. The sample records about 140,000 clones, more than 85% of which are singletons. Roughly 13% of the sample goes to the ten largest clones.

The sequences come from CD8+ T cells sorted from blood, collected at week 4, from a patient treated with tofacitinib. The receptors stem from a human donor with alopecia areata.

V gene TRBV7-6 combines with J gene TRBJ2-5; a possible D gene is TRBD2 (6 bases). The CDR3 has 15 amino acids. The germline gives CDR1 SGHVS, CDR2 FNYEAQ. V lost 2 bases, J lost 7 bases, and 17 bases lay in between. The CDR3 is CASSLKVAATTTQYF. The CDR3 DNA is TGTGCCAGCAGCTTAAAGGTAGCGGCTACGACGACCCAGTACTTC.

V is TRBV9 and J is TRBJ2-1, with D perhaps matching TRBD2 (7 bases). The V gene lost 0 bases and the J gene lost 3 bases, with 10 bases spanning the gap. Germline CDR1 reads SGDLS; CDR2 reads YYNGEE. The CDR3 is made up of 15 amino acids. Here the CDR3 DNA reads TGTGCCAGCAGCGTAGGAGGGGGGGACTACAATGAGCAGTTCTTC. Translated: CASSVGGGDYNEQFF.

The chain combines TRBV13 with TRBJ2-3; TRBD1 might be the D (6 bases). CDR3 length: 15 residues. CDR1 and CDR2 from the germline V gene are PRHDT and FYEKMQ (reference sequence). The V gene lost 3 bases and the J gene lost 3 bases, with 13 bases spanning the gap. The DNA of the CDR3 is TGTGCCAGCAGCTTGAGGGCAGGGGAAACAGATACGCAGTATTTT. Translating gives CASSLRAGETDTQYF.

CDR3 bases: TGTGCCAGCAGTGAATTCACAGGGGGCGAGACCTACGAGCAGTACTTC. Protein sequence: CASSEFTGGETYEQYF. The chain couples TRBV25-1 to TRBJ2-7, with TRBD1 matching over 9 bases. The CDR3 consists of 16 residues. Germline CDR1 reads MGHDK; CDR2 reads SYGVNS. V trimming: 1 base; J trimming: 2 bases; junction bases outside the gene matches: 6.

The chain links TRBV9 to TRBJ2-1; D tentatively reads TRBD1 or TRBD2 (6 bases each). Deletions cut 3 bases from V and 2 bases from J, with 15 bases between. This CDR3 spans 16 amino acids. Germline V lookup: CDR1 SGDLS, CDR2 YYNGEE. The CDR3 reads CASSAFRGGPYNEQFF. CDR3 DNA: TGTGCCAGCAGCGCTTTCAGGGGAGGACCCTACAATGAGCAGTTCTTC.

With respect to this clone: The same CDR3 arises from other DNA sequences in this sample as well. The chain has TRBV6-5 and TRBJ2-7; D is uncertain. The CDR3 loop spans 10 amino acids. The V gene's germline CDR1 is MNHEY and CDR2 SVGAGI. V gave up 8 bases and J gave up 3 bases, with 5 bases separating them. The CDR3 is CASGIYEQYF. The CDR3 DNA follows: TGTGCCAGCGGAATCTACGAGCAGTACTTC.

J is TRBJ2-3 and V is TRBV30; TRBD2 aligns across 9 bases. The CDR3 has 15 amino acids. J gave up 1 base and V 0 bases, and 2 bases lay outside the gene matches. CDR1 GTSNPN and CDR2 SVGIG come from the germline V gene (reference sequence). CDR3 nucleotide sequence: TGTGCCTGGAGTGTGGCTAGCGGGGGCACAGATACGCAGTATTTT. Translation gives CAWSVASGGTDTQYF.

V gene TRBV5-4 combines with J gene TRBJ2-2; 14 bases align to TRBD2. V dropped 5 bases and J dropped 3; count of bases not matched to a gene: 9. The CDR3 totals 18 residues. From germline, CDR1 is SGHNT and CDR2 YYREEE (reference sequence). Here the CDR3 reads CASRDPTSGGAHTGELFF. The CDR3 region has the DNA TGTGCCAGCAGGGACCCGACTAGCGGGGGGGCTCACACCGGGGAGCTGTTTTTT.

As for this clone: The same CDR3 also results from other DNA sequences found in this sample. This chain uses TRBV29-1 with TRBJ1-2, with D perhaps TRBD1 (5 bases). Trimming removed 4 bases from V and 4 bases from J, with 10 bases in between. This CDR3 is built from 12 residues. Looked up from germline, CDR1 is SQVTM and CDR2 is ANQGSEA. This CDR3 is CSVGRGAYGYTF. CDR3 DNA sequence: TGCAGCGTTGGCCGAGGGGCCTATGGCTACACCTTC.

This clone has only one observation. The chain combines TRBV4-2 with TRBJ2-7; TRBD1 agrees at 8 bases. V shed 4 bases and J 0 bases; nucleotides not matched to a gene: 5. Germline V CDR1 and CDR2: LGHNA, YNFKEQ. The CDR3 has 15 residues. The CDR3 DNA follows: TGTGCCAGCAGCCCCAGGGACAGGAGCTCCTACGAGCAGTACTTC. Translated: CASSPRDRSSYEQYF.

The chain employs TRBV4-2 and TRBJ2-7, with D perhaps TRBD1 or TRBD2 (5 bases each). With 4 bases removed from V and 5 bases from J, the gap between germline ends came to 21 bases. The CDR3 covers 16 residues. Germline assignment: CDR1 LGHNA and CDR2 YNFKEQ. The DNA of the CDR3 is TGTGCCAGCAGCCCCGGTTGGGACCAAGAGTTCCACGAGCAGTACTTC. It specifies CASSPGWDQEFHEQYF.

V is TRBV18 and J is TRBJ2-7; D might be TRBD2 (5 bases). CDR1 KGHSH and CDR2 LQKENI come from the germline V gene. Trimming removed 3 bases from V and 5 bases from J, with 11 bases in between. The CDR3 totals 13 residues. The CDR3, as DNA: TGTGCCAGCTCACCCCCGCCGGGGAACGAGCAGTACTTC. It specifies CASSPPPGNEQYF.

The chain has TRBV29-1 and TRBJ2-1; weak D call: TRBD2 (6 bases). Germline-derived CDR1 and CDR2 are SQVTM and ANQGSEA. The length of the CDR3 is 17 residues. Trimming pared 0 bases from V and 4 bases from J, leaving 19 bases between. CDR3: CSVEDWITSRHYNEQFF. CDR3 DNA sequence: TGCAGCGTTGAAGATTGGATTACTAGCAGACATTACAATGAGCAGTTCTTC.

This chain joins TRBV29-1 and TRBJ2-5, with 9 bases identical to TRBD1. The CDR3 is made up of 21 amino acids. CDR1 is SQVTM and CDR2 is ANQGSEA in the germline V gene. After removal of 2 bases from V and 4 bases from J, the junction contained 26 bases not matched to a gene. CDR3 residues: CSVEKDPWDREAKGAAETQYF. The CDR3 region has the DNA TGCAGCGTTGAAAAAGACCCCTGGGACAGGGAAGCGAAGGGGGCGGCAGAGACCCAGTACTTC.

The genes are TRBV9 and TRBJ2-1, with 8 bases matching TRBD2. J gave up 7 bases and V 3 bases, and 3 bases lay outside the gene matches. The CDR3 is 13 amino acids. The germline CDR1 and CDR2 sequences are SGDLS and YYNGEE. CDR3 protein: CASSGTSWNEQFF. The CDR3 DNA sequence: TGTGCCAGCAGCGGGACTAGCTGGAATGAGCAGTTCTTC.

This clone was observed a single time. V and J are TRBV6-5 and TRBJ2-7; D is uncertain. The V and J ends lost 5 bases and 4 bases respectively, with 3 bases between them. The CDR3 is 10 residues long. Germline loops: CDR1 MNHEY, CDR2 SVGAGI. CDR3 in DNA: TGTGCCAGCAGTGATTACGAGCAGTACTTC. Its translation is CASSDYEQYF.

The V gene is TRBV6-1, the J gene TRBJ2-7, with 9 bases lining up with TRBD1. The germline CDR1 and CDR2 sequences are MNHNS and SASEGT. The CDR3 consists of 15 residues. The ends lost 5 bases at V and 2 bases at J; junction bases unmatched: 7. The CDR3 reads CASSLTGTGTYEQYF. The CDR3 bases are TGTGCCAGCAGTTTAACCGGGACAGGGACCTACGAGCAGTACTTC.

The chain is built from TRBV6-1 and TRBJ2-5, with 11 nucleotides matching TRBD2. CDR1 and CDR2 from the germline V gene are MNHNS and SASEGT. The CDR3 loop spans 17 amino acids. V dropped 2 bases and J dropped 1; count of bases not matched to a gene: 6. The CDR3 DNA reads as TGTGCCAGCAGTGAATTTCCGGGACTAGCGGTCCAAGAGACCCAGTACTTC. It encodes CASSEFPGLAVQETQYF.

This clone was recorded once. J is TRBJ2-1 and V is TRBV30, with D perhaps matching TRBD2 (6 bases). The germline V gene encodes CDR1 GTSNPN and CDR2 SVGIG (reference sequence). V was clipped by 0 bases and J by 3 bases, with 12 bases between them. The length of the CDR3 is 15 residues. The CDR3 coding sequence is TGTGCCTGGAGTGTACGCGGGGTGTACTACAATGAGCAGTTCTTC. It encodes CAWSVRGVYYNEQFF.

The sample holds one count of this clone. This chain joins TRBV10-3 and TRBJ1-2; possibly TRBD1 for D (5 bases). Germline-derived CDR1 and CDR2 are ENHRY and SYGVKD. Trimming took off 7 bases at V and 4 bases at J, with 19 bases between the two ends. The CDR3 has 15 amino acids. The CDR3 nucleotides read TGTGCCATCAAGGTCAGGGTAGCCGGGGGCTATGGCTACACCTTC. It encodes CAIKVRVAGGYGYTF.

The chain combines TRBV11-2 with TRBJ2-3, with 8 bases aligning to TRBD1. V trimming: 5 bases; J trimming: 0 bases; junction bases outside the gene matches: 4. In germline, CDR1 is SGHAT, CDR2 FQNNGV. The CDR3 contains 15 residues. Here the CDR3 DNA reads TGTGCCAGCAGCGCCGGGACAGGAAGCACAGATACGCAGTATTTT. It specifies CASSAGTGSTDTQYF.